The 14 T cell receptor beta chains reported below all come from one sample, sequenced in a study of cytomegalovirus exposure and HLA in healthy donors. Sequencing was performed with immunoSEQ multiplex PCR; in TCRdb, only in-frame clones are kept and a portion is missing. There are about 330,000 clones in the sample; 86% occur only once, and around 0.8% lies in the top ten. The sequencing sample was made of PBMCs. The receptors were sampled from a woman aged 18-29 years in good health and CMV-seronegative.

This rearrangement joins TRBV5-6 to TRBJ2-7; TRBD2 matches 10 bases. From germline, CDR1 is SGHDT and CDR2 YYEEEE. Losses at the gene ends were 3 bases for V and 2 bases for J; bases not matched to a gene: 8. The CDR3 length is 16 residues. The CDR3 loop reads CASSYRTSGSTYEQYF. The CDR3 coding sequence is TGTGCCAGCAGCTACCGGACTAGCGGCTCGACCTACGAGCAGTACTTC.

In DNA form, the CDR3 reads TGTGCCAGCAGACTACAGGGAGACTATGGCTACACCTTC. Protein: CASRLQGDYGYTF. The chain couples TRBV6-6 to TRBJ1-2, with D possibly TRBD1 on 6 matching bases. This CDR3 contains 13 residues. V was clipped by 6 bases and J by 3 bases, with 11 bases between them. Germline CDR1 and CDR2: MNHNY and SVGAGI (reference sequence).

The chain links TRBV29-1 to TRBJ1-1; a weak D match, TRBD1 (6 bases). Trimming stripped 6 bases from V and 2 bases from J, with 13 bases between. Germline CDR1 reads SQVTM; CDR2 reads ANQGSEA. This CDR3 is 13 amino acids long. The CDR3 reads CSVARTANTEAFF. DNA of the CDR3: TGCAGCGTGGCCCGGACAGCTAACACTGAAGCTTTCTTT.

The chain joins TRBV4-3 to TRBJ2-3, with a tentative D call TRBD2 (6 bases). Germline V CDR1 and CDR2: LGHNA, YSLEER. Trimming took 5 bases from V and 2 from J, leaving 23 bases between them. This CDR3 comprises 18 residues. CDR3 loop: CASSVSVPTSRFTDTQYF. CDR3 in DNA: TGCGCCAGCAGCGTAAGCGTCCCGACTAGTCGATTCACAGATACGCAGTATTTT.

With regard to this clone: Other nucleotide sequences from this sample produce the same CDR3. V is TRBV5-6 and J is TRBJ2-7; TRBD2 aligns across 7 bases. There are 14 residues in the CDR3. V shed 0 bases, J shed 4 bases, and the junction held 4 bases outside the gene matches. Germline lookup yields CDR1 SGHDT and CDR2 YYEEEE. CDR3: CASSLGLAEYEQYF. The CDR3 region has the DNA TGTGCCAGCAGCTTGGGTCTAGCGGAATACGAGCAGTACTTC.

The chain carries TRBV15 and TRBJ2-7, with D possibly being TRBD1 (5 bases). The CDR3 contains 16 residues. Germline V lookup: CDR1 LNHNV, CDR2 YYDKDF (reference sequence). Between the trimmed V and J ends, which lost 0 bases and 7 bases, there was a span of 19 bases. The CDR3 is CATSRDLTQGPREQYF. DNA of the CDR3: TGTGCCACCAGCAGAGATCTTACGCAGGGCCCTAGGGAGCAGTACTTC.

The V call is TRBV11-3, the J call TRBJ2-1, with D possibly TRBD2 on 6 matching bases. There are 13 residues in the CDR3. The germline CDR1 and CDR2 sequences are SGHNT and YENEEA. V dropped 0 bases and J dropped 7 bases, with 7 bases sitting between them. The CDR3 DNA is TGTGCCAGCAGCTTAGATCGGGGGAATGAGCAGTTCTTC. This gives the protein CASSLDRGNEQFF.

This clone was counted a single time. This chain links TRBV6-5 with TRBJ1-2; the match to TRBD1 covers 9 bases. The CDR3 has 14 residues. In germline, CDR1 is MNHEY, CDR2 SVGAGI. The junction had 7 bases not matched to a gene; V was cut back by 6 bases and J by 5 bases. CDR3 protein: CASRDAGQGYGYTF. The CDR3 DNA follows: TGTGCCAGCAGAGACGCGGGACAGGGTTATGGCTACACCTTC.

This chain links TRBV4-3 with TRBJ2-1; weak D call: TRBD2 (7 bases). Per the germline V gene, CDR1 is LGHNA and CDR2 is YSLEER. V shed 4 bases and J shed 9 bases, with 13 bases lying between them. This CDR3 region has 13 residues. CDR3 DNA sequence: TGCGCCAGCAGCCCCCGGGGGGCGGGTGAGCAGTTCTTC. Protein: CASSPRGAGEQFF.

V gene TRBV5-1 combines with J gene TRBJ1-1, with D uncertain. The germline V and J ends were trimmed by 0 bases and 9 bases, with 9 bases remaining between them. CDR3 length equals 12 residues. Germline V gene sequence: CDR1 SGHRS, CDR2 YFSETQ. This chain's CDR3 is CASSLDSKQAFF. CDR3 in DNA: TGCGCCAGCAGCTTGGACTCAAAACAAGCTTTCTTT.

The chain uses TRBV7-3 and TRBJ2-1; TRBD2 matches 12 bases. Germline CDR1 and CDR2: SGHTA and FQGTGA. V lost 1 base, J lost 0 bases, and 7 bases stayed unmatched. CDR3 size: 19 residues. The CDR3 region has the DNA TGTGCCAGCAGCTTAATCCTAGCGGGAGGGCCGAGCTCCTACAATGAGCAGTTCTTC. The encoded protein is CASSLILAGGPSSYNEQFF.

This chain joins TRBV29-1 and TRBJ1-2; D might be TRBD1 (6 bases). Trimming cost V 6 bases and J 4 bases, with 12 bases left between them. The CDR3 contains 12 residues. Per germline, CDR1 SQVTM and CDR2 ANQGSEA. The DNA of the CDR3 is TGCAGCGTCGTTGCGGGGGCCTATGGCTACACCTTC. Translation gives CSVVAGAYGYTF.

This chain joins TRBV7-9 and TRBJ2-5, with D possibly TRBD1 on 5 matching bases. This CDR3 is 14 amino acids long. Looked up from germline, CDR1 is SEHNR and CDR2 is FQNEAQ (reference sequence). V was shortened by 1 base and J by 4 bases, with 10 bases between the two germline ends. DNA of the CDR3: TGTGCCAGCAGCTTAGTCGCAGGGTTAGAGACCCAGTACTTC. The encoded protein is CASSLVAGLETQYF. Together with reference TRBV7-9 and TRBJ2-5, the CDR3 gives the full variable domain: DTGVSQNPRHKITKRGQNVTFRCDPISEHNRLYWYRQTLGQGPEFLTYFQNEAQLEKSRLLSDRFSAERPKGSFSTLEIQRTEQGDSAMYLCASSLVAGLETQYFGPGTRLLVL.

This clone was seen once. This sequence joins TRBV7-2 and TRBJ2-5, with TRBD2 identical over 7 bases. The V gene's germline CDR1 is SGHTA and CDR2 FQGNSA. J was trimmed by 5 bases and V by 8 bases; bases with no gene match: 11. The CDR3 has 14 amino acids. CDR3 residues: CASVRGGEGETQYF. The CDR3 nucleotides are TGTGCCAGCGTCCGAGGCGGGGAGGGGGAGACCCAGTACTTC.